A selection of T cell receptor beta chains follows, all from one sample in a study of cytomegalovirus exposure and HLA in healthy donors. Generated by immunoSEQ multiplex PCR, the TCRdb table keeps only in-frame clones and is missing some. The table lists about 150,000 clones, around 80% of them singletons, with around 4.8% in the top ten. The material sequenced was PBMCs. These TCRs come from a man younger than 30 in good health and CMV-seronegative. The CDR3 runs from the conserved cysteine through the conserved F or W. Fields, in order: CDR3 protein, D gene, J gene, V gene, CDR3 length. The D gene is left open where the match is weak.

CDR3: CASSYSIAGNGYTF
D: NA
J: TRBJ1-2
V: TRBV6-5
length: 14

CDR3: CASSSRQGRDNSPLHF
D: TRBD1
J: TRBJ1-6
V: TRBV19
length: 16

CDR3: CASSYSNQGHYGYTF
D: NA
J: TRBJ1-2
V: TRBV6-5
length: 15

CDR3: CASSIGGLLNQPQHF
D: NA
J: TRBJ1-5
V: TRBV19
length: 15

CDR3: CASSYGGGGGEQYF
D: TRBD2
J: TRBJ2-7
V: TRBV7-2
length: 14

CDR3: CASFGTSTHYGYTF
D: NA
J: TRBJ1-2
V: TRBV19
length: 14

CDR3: CASSYSRNTEAFF
D: NA
J: TRBJ1-1
V: TRBV6-5
length: 13

CDR3: CASSPGRAYEQYF
D: NA
J: TRBJ2-7
V: TRBV7-8
length: 13

CDR3: CSVVRAGSLREQYF
D: TRBD2
J: TRBJ2-7
V: TRBV29-1
length: 14

CDR3: CASSQSVRDEQFF
D: NA
J: TRBJ2-1
V: TRBV14
length: 13

CDR3: CASGFIGTGQVETQYF
D: TRBD1
J: TRBJ2-5
V: TRBV12-5
length: 16

CDR3: CASSQEGALYEQYF
D: NA
J: TRBJ2-7
V: TRBV4-3
length: 14

CDR3: CASRLQGTAGLNEQFF
D: NA
J: TRBJ2-1
V: TRBV5-1
length: 16

CDR3: CAIGRRLAGGPGASGANVLTF
D: TRBD2
J: TRBJ2-6
V: TRBV10-3
length: 21

CDR3: CASSYSSGSSYEQYF
D: NA
J: TRBJ2-7
V: TRBV6-5
length: 15

CDR3: CASSRGTTYEQYF
D: NA
J: TRBJ2-7
V: TRBV6-1
length: 13

CDR3: CASSQVILAGAGELFF
D: TRBD2
J: TRBJ2-2
V: TRBV4-1
length: 16

CDR3: CASSGGTRNTDTQYF
D: NA
J: TRBJ2-3
V: TRBV6-1
length: 15

CDR3: CASSIDRGGGYTF
D: NA
J: TRBJ1-2
V: TRBV19
length: 13

CDR3: CASRRTGGISGTEAFF
D: TRBD1
J: TRBJ1-1
V: TRBV6-4
length: 16

CDR3: CASSEGGTVGGNNEQFF
D: NA
J: TRBJ2-1
V: TRBV6-1
length: 17

CDR3: CASSPTDMNTEAFF
D: NA
J: TRBJ1-1
V: TRBV14
length: 14

CDR3: CASILDRNTEAFF
D: NA
J: TRBJ1-1
V: TRBV19
length: 13

CDR3: CASSRGQLDYGYTF
D: NA
J: TRBJ1-2
V: TRBV18
length: 14